This T cell receptor beta chain stems from a study of T cell clones after liver transplantation. The protocol was immunoSEQ multiplex PCR, while the TCRdb copy is restricted to in-frame clones and leaves out a portion. Among 95,000 to 130,000 clones listed, about nine tenths were seen once. The trim removed 2 bases at V and 6 bases at J, leaving 5 bases unmatched. The CDR3 is 16 amino acids. The germline gives CDR1 SGHDT, CDR2 YYEEEE. This specimen was CD4+ T cells from blood, taken 12 months after liver transplant. The sequence derives from a human patient who received a liver transplant. The T cells may come from the graft donor. J is TRBJ2-3 and V is TRBV5-6, with 14 bases fitting TRBD2. DNA for the CDR3: TGTGCCAGCAGCTTTGTGGGACTAGCGGGAGTGGATACGCAGTATTTT. Its translation: CASSFVGLAGVDTQYF.